This TCR beta chain originates from a study of identical twins. Whole-study results and caveats: Twin pairs' shared out-of-frame alpha sequences were enriched in low generation probability. Twins' excess sharing was less marked for out-of-frame beta sequences. The study based its conclusions on cross-sectional statistical analysis and did not follow the same donors. Cord blood beta clonotypes present at high abundance carried fewer insertions; no such pattern appeared in memory repertoires.

Germline values: CDR1 MNHNY, CDR2 SVGAGI (reference sequence). This CDR3 region has 13 residues. V lost 7 bases and J lost 6, with 16 bases in between. In TCRdb, the 5' RACE reads were re-called with MiXCR into one record per CDR3 protein. The sample consists of 690,000 or so distinct CDR3 sequences, 8.6% of them appearing once. This clonotype was recorded only once. Its antigen is unidentified. These sequences were also reported in another study, on yellow fever vaccine responses in identical twins.

The material sequenced was PBMCs. The TCR was taken from a woman between 18 and 29 years old in good health. This sequence joins TRBV6-6 and TRBJ2-7, with D maybe TRBD1 (6 bases). The CDR3 region is CASMKGVWAEQYF. The CDR3 nucleotides read TGTGCCAGCATGAAGGGGGTCTGGGCCGAGCAGTACTTC.